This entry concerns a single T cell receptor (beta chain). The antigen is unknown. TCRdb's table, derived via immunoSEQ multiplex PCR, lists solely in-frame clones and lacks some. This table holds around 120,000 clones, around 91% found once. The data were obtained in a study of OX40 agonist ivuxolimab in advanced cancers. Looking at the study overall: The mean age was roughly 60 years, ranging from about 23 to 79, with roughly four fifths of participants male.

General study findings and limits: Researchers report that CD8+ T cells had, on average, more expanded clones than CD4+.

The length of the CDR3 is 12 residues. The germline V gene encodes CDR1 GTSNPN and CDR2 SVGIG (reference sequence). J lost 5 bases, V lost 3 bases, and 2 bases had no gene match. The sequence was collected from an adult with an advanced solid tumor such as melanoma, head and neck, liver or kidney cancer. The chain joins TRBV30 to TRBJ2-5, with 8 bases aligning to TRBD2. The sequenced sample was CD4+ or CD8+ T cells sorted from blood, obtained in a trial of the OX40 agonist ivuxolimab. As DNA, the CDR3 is TGTGCCTGGAGCGGGGGGGCGGAGACCCAGTACTTC. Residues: CAWSGGAETQYF.